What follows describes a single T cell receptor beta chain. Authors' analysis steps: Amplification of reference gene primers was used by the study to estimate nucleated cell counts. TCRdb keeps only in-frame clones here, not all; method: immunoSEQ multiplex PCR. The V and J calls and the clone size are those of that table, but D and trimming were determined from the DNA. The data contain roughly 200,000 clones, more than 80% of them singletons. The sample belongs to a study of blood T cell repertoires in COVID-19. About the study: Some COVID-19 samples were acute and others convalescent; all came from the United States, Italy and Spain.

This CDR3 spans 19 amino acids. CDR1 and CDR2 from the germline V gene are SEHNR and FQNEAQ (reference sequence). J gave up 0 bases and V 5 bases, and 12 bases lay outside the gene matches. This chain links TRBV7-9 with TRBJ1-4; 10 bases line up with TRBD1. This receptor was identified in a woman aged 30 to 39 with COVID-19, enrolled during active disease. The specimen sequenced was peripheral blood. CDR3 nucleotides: TGTGCCAGCAGCCAAATGACAGGGGGCGGAGGGGCAACTAATGAAAAACTGTTTTTT. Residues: CASSQMTGGGGATNEKLFF.